These T cell receptor beta chains were read from a single sample in a study of T cell responses to AZD1222 COVID-19 vaccine. Clones were sequenced by immunoSEQ multiplex PCR, and TCRdb holds only the in-frame ones, with some missing. This repertoire shows around 96,000 clones, approximately 86% found once; its top ten account for 4.5% to 7%. Specimen: peripheral blood, collected 28 days after the second AZD1222 dose. These receptors originate from an adult who received the AZD1222 COVID-19 vaccine. The conserved cysteine and the conserved F or W are not part of the CDR3 here.

>TRBJ2-7|TRBV30
AWIRSPGPNYEQY
>TRBJ1-4|TRBV6-1
ASSEGVLL
>TRBJ2-2|TRBV7-6
ASSFLAGALAGELF
>TRBJ2-1|TRBV7-2
ASSPSFPYNEQF
>TRBJ2-4|TRBV20-1
SAPGMDIQY
>TRBJ1-1|TRBV30
AWSLRGVEAF
>TRBJ2-7|TRBV27
ASSSTSGRVFGNEQY
>TRBJ2-3|TRBV4-3
ASSRRPGGPTDTQY
>TRBJ1-1|TRBV7-9
ASSLGGVEGTEAF
>TRBJ1-1|TRBV19
ASSYQGMNTEAF
>TRBJ1-1|TRBV28
ATSGSPLTAF
>TRBJ1-1|TRBV18
ASSPSGQGSNTEAF
>TRBJ2-7|TRBV27
ASSFRGQYEQY
>TRBJ2-7|TRBV7-9
ASSPGLAGEQY
>TRBJ1-1|TRBV28
ASSLWEGMNTEAF
>TRBJ1-1|TRBV3-1/TRBV3-2
ASSRENTEAF
>TRBJ1-2|TRBV28
ASSFGGRYGYT
>TRBJ1-4|TRBV15
ATSPNRGLSGEGKLF
>TRBJ2-7|TRBV19
ASSLSGGFSYEQY
>TRBJ1-6|TRBV2
ASTQYNSPLH
>TRBJ2-1|TRBV3-1/TRBV3-2
ASSHGGGKEQF
>TRBJ2-7|TRBV29-1
SVGQGAPGGEQY
>TRBJ2-1|TRBV30
AWKSASGINEQF
>TRBJ1-5|TRBV10-3
ATRPEGGGNQPQH
>TRBJ1-2|TRBV29-1
SVEVNGLGGYT
>TRBJ1-4|TRBV3-1/TRBV3-2
ASSQERGPAYNEKLF
>TRBJ1-4|TRBV9
ASSPRDSSTNEKLF
>TRBJ1-2|TRBV4-2
ASSQDFTGGATYGYT
>TRBJ2-2|TRBV2
AGGGDRNTGELF
>TRBJ2-3|TRBV7-8
ASSKSELSTDTQY
>TRBJ2-2|TRBV5-1
ASSGGLAGEGTGELF
>TRBJ1-2|TRBV2
ASSEYRDTGLGYT
>TRBJ1-2|TRBV15
ATSENRGQIYGYT